This T cell receptor beta chain derives from a study of blood T cell repertoires in COVID-19. Across the study: The origin of the acute and convalescent COVID-19 samples was the United States, Italy and Spain. Sample material is recorded as cDNA or gDNA derived from T cells, B-cell-depleted T cells, or PBMCs.

The V gene end was trimmed by 7 bases and the J gene end by 6 bases; junction bases not matched to a gene: 3. CDR3 length: 13 amino acids. Original processing methods: For nucleated cells, counts were estimated from reference gene primer amplification. Assay: immunoSEQ multiplex PCR; the TCRdb copy retains only in-frame clones and omits some. D and trimming come from the DNA, and the V and J calls and clone size come from that table. The sample gives tens of thousands of clones, approximately 84% of which show up once; 8.8% is in the top ten. The J gene is TRBJ2-1, the V gene TRBV12-3 or TRBV12-4, with 10 bases that match TRBD2. Material for sequencing was peripheral blood. This TCR was sampled from a man aged 60 to 75 with acute or convalescent COVID-19. The CDR3 sequence: CASNSGGPNEQFF. The CDR3 DNA follows: TGTGCCAGCAATAGCGGGGGGCCCAATGAGCAGTTCTTC.